This T cell receptor beta chain is drawn from a study of T-cell reconstitution after alpha-beta-depleted transplantation in children. Findings and caveats of the study: Several hundred expanded graft clones reportedly were the source of alpha-beta T cells about two months after transplant.

With 3 bases clipped from V and 6 bases from J, the junction kept 10 bases outside the gene matches. The CDR3 spans 17 residues. Per the germline V gene, CDR1 is LNHNV and CDR2 is YYDKDF (reference sequence). Details on this clonotype: Antigen: not known.

Using unique molecular identifiers, the investigators prepared the TCRbeta library. TCRdb itself ran the PCR reads through MiXCR, one entry per CDR3 protein. Among hundreds of thousands of distinct CDR3 sequences listed, under 15% were seen once. The sequencing used PBMCs, mostly from graft donor cells, collected 360 days after TCRalphabeta/CD19-depleted stem cell transplant. The chain uses TRBV15 and TRBJ2-3; the match to TRBD2 covers 12 bases. The clonotype was recovered from a male patient younger than 18 who had a stem cell transplant for acute myeloid leukemia, so the T cells may come from the graft donor. CDR3 nucleotides: TGTGCCACCAGCAGGGTTTCTAGCGGGAGGGCCGGGGATACGCAGTATTTT. This sequence encodes CATSRVSSGRAGDTQYF.